The clone carrying this T cell receptor beta chain was observed a single time. Its specificity is not known. The CDR3 sequence is 16 residues long. Germline CDR1 and CDR2: SGHNT and YENEEA. V dropped 1 base and J dropped 1; count of bases not matched to a gene: 5. The data originate from a study of cytomegalovirus exposure and HLA in healthy donors. PCR involved 60 Vbeta and 13 Jbeta primers. Per the study methods: About 10 million shared chains were among around 80 million unique TCR beta chains counted in a later analysis. Generated by immunoSEQ multiplex PCR, the TCRdb table keeps only in-frame clones and is missing some. The V and J calls and clone size are taken from that table; D and trimming were inferred from the DNA. Among over 150,000 clones, 65% to 85% were seen once, and the ten largest hold about 2.6%. Findings and caveats of the study: Excluded: some indistinguishable V segments such as TRBV6-2 and TRBV6-3. A few chains linked to CMV were shown in vitro to be specific for CMV antigens.

The receptor was isolated from a woman aged 40 to 55 in good health and CMV-seropositive. Sample: PBMCs. This rearrangement joins TRBV11-3 to TRBJ2-5; TRBD2 aligns across 8 bases. CDR3 loop: CASSLVAGGSQETQYF. The CDR3 nucleotides are TGTGCCAGCAGCTTAGTGGCGGGAGGATCCCAAGAGACCCAGTACTTC. Full variable domain (remainder filled in from reference TRBV11-3 and TRBJ2-5): EAGVVQSPRYKIIEKKQPVAFWCNPISGHNTLYWYLQNLGQGPELLIRYENEEAVDDSQLPKDRFSAERLKGVDSTLKIQPAELGDSAVYLCASSLVAGGSQETQYFGPGTRLLVL.